The next 26 T cell receptor beta chains were all read from a single sample in a study of T cells in Graves' hyperthyroidism and ophthalmopathy. Researchers amplified the TCR beta CDR3 regions from RNA transcripts. TCR CDR3 regions were first amplified by RT-PCR with HTBI primers. TCRdb re-derived calls from the multiplex PCR reads in MiXCR, one entry per CDR3 protein. The sample lists about 640,000 distinct CDR3 sequences; 20% were seen once. Material: blood. The receptors come from a man younger than 40 with Graves' ophthalmopathy.

The table lists this clonotype with a few counts. The rearrangement uses TRBV29-1 and TRBJ1-1, with D possibly matching TRBD1 (6 bases). The V end lost 4 bases, the J end lost 0 bases, and 12 bases lay between the germline ends. Germline CDR1 and CDR2: SQVTM and ANQGSEA. The CDR3 length is 14 residues. CDR3 protein: CSVAAGTLNTEAFF. Written as DNA, the CDR3 is TGCAGCGTTGCCGCAGGGACATTGAACACTGAAGCTTTCTTT.

This clonotype was recorded at least ten times. This chain uses TRBV28 with TRBJ1-2, with TRBD1 matching 8 bases. This CDR3 region has 15 residues. CDR1 MDHEN and CDR2 SYDVKM come from the germline V gene. V was pared by 11 bases and J by 5 bases, with 16 bases of the junction left unmatched. The CDR3 loop reads CAAGTTGRGLYGYTF. The DNA for the CDR3 is TGTGCCGCCGGGACCACGGGCAGGGGGCTTTATGGCTACACCTTC.

This clonotype was detected ten times or more. The J gene is TRBJ2-7, the V gene TRBV3-1; 8 bases fit TRBD2. With 4 bases clipped from V and 0 bases from J, the junction kept 5 bases outside the gene matches. There are 15 residues in the CDR3. Germline V gives CDR1 LGHDT, CDR2 YNNKEL (reference sequence). The CDR3 is CASSPTGGHSYEQYF. The CDR3 DNA reads TGTGCCAGCAGCCCCACGGGAGGGCACTCCTACGAGCAGTACTTC.

The V call is TRBV9, the J call TRBJ2-7; the D call may be TRBD1 or TRBD2 (5 bases each). CDR1 is SGDLS and CDR2 is YYNGEE in the germline V gene. Trimming took 3 bases from V and 6 from J, leaving 13 bases between them. This CDR3 comprises 13 residues. CDR3 DNA: TGTGCCAGCAGCGCCCGGGACGAGGGCGAGCAGTACTTC. This gives the protein CASSARDEGEQYF.

This clonotype was counted many times. The rearrangement uses TRBV15 and TRBJ2-7; 9 bases align to TRBD1. The germline V gene encodes CDR1 LNHNV and CDR2 YYDKDF (reference sequence). After removal of 4 bases from V and 2 bases from J, the junction contained 3 bases not matched to a gene. CDR3 length: 14 amino acids. This CDR3 reads CATSTRQGAYEQYF. The CDR3 DNA reads TGTGCCACCAGCACCAGACAGGGGGCCTACGAGCAGTACTTC.

About this clonotype: A much larger clonotype is one base distant, so this may be a read error. The rearrangement joins TRBV7-8 to TRBJ1-2; D is unresolved. This CDR3 has 15 residues. Germline assignment: CDR1 SGHVS and CDR2 FQNEAQ. The V and J ends lost 5 bases and 1 base respectively, with 14 bases between them. The CDR3 sequence: CASSPKAGDNYGYTF. The CDR3 DNA sequence: TGTGCCAGCAGCCCAAAGGCAGGAGATAACTATGGCTACACCTTC.

The V gene is TRBV4-1, the J gene TRBJ2-3; D not certain. The CDR3 length is 14 residues. Per germline, CDR1 MGHRA and CDR2 YSYEKL. Trimming pared 4 bases from V and 3 bases from J, leaving 11 bases between. The CDR3 protein is CASSPSSGTDTQYF. CDR3 DNA sequence: TGCGCCAGCAGCCCCTCCTCCGGAACAGATACGCAGTATTTT.

This clonotype was recorded many times. The V and J genes are TRBV14 and TRBJ1-1; no clear D gene. Germline V gene sequence: CDR1 SGHDN, CDR2 FVKESK. The CDR3 has 11 amino acids. V was trimmed by 1 base and J by 10 bases, leaving 7 bases between them. DNA for the CDR3: TGTGCCAGCAGCCAAGTTGGACGAGCTTTCTTT. This sequence encodes CASSQVGRAFF.

This clonotype appeared many times. The gene calls are TRBV7-2 and TRBJ2-5; D is possibly TRBD1 or TRBD2 (5 bases each). This CDR3 has 12 residues. Trimming shortened V by 1 base and J by 14 bases, and 14 bases separated the two germline ends. Germline CDR1 SGHTA, CDR2 FQGNSA. CDR3 nucleotides: TGTGCCAGCAGCTTAGTTTTCCGGGACGTCTACTTC. Protein: CASSLVFRDVYF.

This chain joins TRBV4-1 and TRBJ2-1; D tentatively fits TRBD1 or TRBD2 (5 bases each). The CDR3 contains 13 residues. With 4 bases removed from V and 7 bases from J, the gap between germline ends came to 11 bases. Germline CDR1 reads MGHRA; CDR2 reads YSYEKL. The CDR3 here is CASSRYEGNEQFF. The CDR3, as DNA: TGCGCCAGCAGCCGTTACGAGGGGAATGAGCAGTTCTTC.

This clonotype was seen a handful of times. The gene calls are TRBV25-1 and TRBJ1-1; D is ambiguous. Looked up from germline, CDR1 is MGHDK and CDR2 is SYGVNS. Between the trimmed V and J ends, which lost 2 bases and 3 bases, there was a span of 16 bases. CDR3 length: 16 amino acids. The CDR3 region is CASSEAVFGMYTEAFF. The CDR3 DNA is TGTGCCAGCAGTGAAGCAGTATTTGGGATGTACACTGAAGCTTTCTTT.

This clonotype was seen only a few times. V gene TRBV15 combines with J gene TRBJ2-1, with 15 nucleotides matching TRBD2. Germline assignment: CDR1 LNHNV and CDR2 YYDKDF (reference sequence). V trimming: 4 bases; J trimming: 7 bases; junction bases outside the gene matches: 11. The CDR3 runs 18 residues. The CDR3 reads CATSTRTSGRARTNEQFF. The DNA for the CDR3 is TGTGCCACCAGCACACGGACTAGCGGGAGGGCCCGGACTAATGAGCAGTTCTTC.

This chain joins TRBV12-3 or TRBV12-4 and TRBJ1-4, with D possibly TRBD1 on 6 matching bases. V was trimmed by 3 bases and J by 8 bases, leaving 19 bases between them. The CDR3 loop spans 16 amino acids. Here the CDR3 reads CASSLKGWGLVEKLFF. In DNA form, the CDR3 reads TGTGCCAGCAGTTTGAAGGGCTGGGGGCTCGTCGAAAAACTGTTTTTT.

This rearrangement joins TRBV28 to TRBJ2-3, with unresolved D. The CDR3 runs 15 residues. Germline V gene data show CDR1 as MDHEN and CDR2 as SYDVKM. Trimming took 2 bases from V and 0 from J, leaving 9 bases between them. The CDR3 DNA sequence: TGTGCCAGCAGTTTACTAGTCGGGAGCACAGATACGCAGTATTTT. Encoded protein: CASSLLVGSTDTQYF.

The sample holds a few counts of this clonotype. This chain joins TRBV5-5 and TRBJ1-5; TRBD1 matches at 12 bases. Germline V CDR1 and CDR2: SGHKS, YYEKEE (reference sequence). There are 15 residues in the CDR3. The ends lost 5 bases at V and 4 bases at J; junction bases unmatched: 4. The CDR3 region has the DNA TGTGCCAGCAGAAGGGACAGGGGGCGAAATCAGCCCCAGCATTTT. Translated: CASRRDRGRNQPQHF.

This clonotype has a handful of counts. V usage is TRBV6-1 and J usage is TRBJ2-1; TRBD2 matches 11 bases. V dropped 0 bases and J dropped 4; count of bases not matched to a gene: 5. CDR3 length: 17 residues. Germline V gives CDR1 MNHNS, CDR2 SASEGT. CDR3 sequence: CASSEAWTSGFYNEQFF. In nucleotides, the CDR3 is TGTGCCAGCAGTGAAGCCTGGACTAGCGGGTTTTACAATGAGCAGTTCTTC.

The V gene is TRBV30, the J gene TRBJ2-7; D is unresolved. The V end lost 2 bases, the J end lost 0 bases, and 8 bases lay between the germline ends. The CDR3 runs 13 residues. Germline values: CDR1 GTSNPN, CDR2 SVGIG (reference sequence). The CDR3 loop reads CAWSRPSSYEQYF. The CDR3 DNA follows: TGTGCCTGGAGTCGCCCAAGCTCCTACGAGCAGTACTTC. Drawing the rest from reference TRBV30 and TRBJ2-7, the complete variable domain is SQTIHQWPATLVQPVGSPLSLECTVEGTSNPNLYWYRQAAGRGLQLLFYSVGIGQISSEVPQNLSASRPQDRQFILSSKKLLLSDSGFYLCAWSRPSSYEQYFGPGTRLTVT.

The V and J genes are TRBV12-3 or TRBV12-4 and TRBJ2-3; 10 bases agree with TRBD2. The length of the CDR3 is 15 residues. Trimming took 8 bases from V and 3 from J; bases not matched to a gene: 8. CDR3: CASRLGLAVTDTQYF. CDR3 bases: TGTGCCAGCCGCCTCGGACTAGCGGTGACAGATACGCAGTATTTT.

The rearrangement joins TRBV5-1 to TRBJ2-1, with TRBD1 identical over 8 bases. V trimming: 0 bases; J trimming: 6 bases; junction bases outside the gene matches: 5. CDR1 is SGHRS, CDR2 YFSETQ, per germline. The CDR3 sequence is 15 residues long. As DNA, the CDR3 is TGCGCCAGCAGCTTGGTACAGGGGGTAGGCAATGAGCAGTTCTTC. Translating it yields CASSLVQGVGNEQFF.

This clonotype was counted only a few times. A much bigger clone sits one base away, suggesting this may be a read error. V is TRBV6-1 and J is TRBJ2-5, with TRBD1 identical over 10 bases. Germline assignment: CDR1 MNHNS and CDR2 SASEGT. This CDR3 region has 14 residues. V lost 7 bases, J lost 5 bases, and 7 bases stayed unmatched. For the CDR3, the DNA is TGTGCCAGCAATCCGGGACAGGGGTCTGAGACCCAGTACTTC. It encodes CASNPGQGSETQYF.

This clonotype was seen at least ten times. This chain uses TRBV27 with TRBJ1-2, with 9 bases lining up with TRBD1. Trimming cost V 2 bases and J 8 bases; bases outside gene matches: 0. This CDR3 is built from 12 residues. Germline CDR1 and CDR2: MNHEY and SMNVEV (reference sequence). The CDR3 loop reads CASSLGTGGYTF. The CDR3, as DNA: TGTGCCAGCAGTTTAGGGACAGGGGGCTACACCTTC.

This rearrangement joins TRBV20-1 to TRBJ2-1; 7 nucleotides line up with TRBD1. The CDR3 loop spans 14 amino acids. Trimming at V came to 5 bases and at J to 12 bases, leaving 16 bases not matched to a gene. In germline, CDR1 is DFQATT, CDR2 SNEGSKA (reference sequence). CDR3 amino acids: CSAAPYTRGQLQFF. The CDR3 bases are TGCAGTGCTGCCCCCTATACTAGGGGGCAATTGCAGTTCTTC.

In its sample, this clonotype was seen a few times. V is TRBV27 and J is TRBJ1-1; 8 nucleotides agree with TRBD1. The CDR3 is made up of 15 amino acids. The V gene's germline CDR1 is MNHEY and CDR2 SMNVEV (reference sequence). Germline trimming cut 3 bases from V and 0 bases from J; bases unmatched to any gene: 3. CDR3 loop: CASSFGTGMNTEAFF. Here the CDR3 DNA reads TGTGCCAGCAGTTTTGGGACAGGTATGAACACTGAAGCTTTCTTT.

This clonotype showed up many times. V and J are TRBV30 and TRBJ1-1; D is unclear. CDR1 is GTSNPN, CDR2 SVGIG, per germline (reference sequence). Trimming shortened V by 3 bases and J by 6 bases, and 20 bases separated the two germline ends. This CDR3 spans 15 amino acids. CDR3 sequence (DNA): TGTGCCTGGAGCGTCTCCGGGATCCCCAGCGCTGAAGCTTTCTTT. The encoded protein is CAWSVSGIPSAEAFF. Based on the CDR3 plus reference TRBV30 and TRBJ1-1, the full variable domain is SQTIHQWPATLVQPVGSPLSLECTVEGTSNPNLYWYRQAAGRGLQLLFYSVGIGQISSEVPQNLSASRPQDRQFILSSKKLLLSDSGFYLCAWSVSGIPSAEAFFGQGTRLTVV.

Note on this clonotype: This clone may be a read error of a much larger clone one base away. The J gene is TRBJ2-2, the V gene TRBV28, with D perhaps TRBD1 or TRBD2 (5 bases each). Germline V CDR1 and CDR2: MDHEN, SYDVKM. Trimming shortened V by 3 bases and J by 3 bases, and 11 bases separated the two germline ends. This CDR3 region has 15 residues. CDR3 region: CASSFRDGYTGELFF. CDR3 nucleotides: TGTGCCAGCAGTTTTCGGGACGGCTACACCGGGGAGCTGTTTTTT. The variable domain in full, with the rest retrieved from reference TRBV28 and TRBJ2-2, is DVKVTQSSRYLVKRTGEKVFLECVQDMDHENMFWYRQDPGLGLRLIYFSYDVKMKEKGDIPEGYSVSREKKERFSLILESASTNQTSMYLCASSFRDGYTGELFFGEGSRLTVL.

This chain connects TRBV19 to TRBJ2-2; tentative D call: TRBD2 (6 bases). CDR1 is LNHDA, CDR2 SQIVND, per germline (reference sequence). Trimming left V 7 bases short and J 3 bases short, with 18 bases between. This CDR3 contains 16 residues. CDR3 residues: CASKRSEGLDTGELFF. In DNA, the CDR3 is TGTGCCAGTAAACGCTCGGAGGGCCTTGACACCGGGGAGCTGTTTTTT.